Listed here is a single T cell receptor beta chain. This sample was taken from a study of cytomegalovirus exposure and HLA in healthy donors. The wider study: Drawn from HLA-typed donors, about 82 million unique TCRs were held in an early data release.

Donors were nominally healthy when sampled, though unrecorded immune exposures were likely. Use of 60 Vbeta and 13 Jbeta primers characterized the PCR. Sequenced by immunoSEQ multiplex PCR; TCRdb stores in-frame clones only, minus some. The sample contains 75,000 to 80,000 clones, more than 60% of which appear only once. This TCR was recovered from a male donor in good health and CMV-seropositive. The sequenced material came from PBMCs.

CDR3 coding DNA: TGTGCCAGCAGCGGGAGGGGCCAAGAGACCCAGTACTTC. It encodes CASSGRGQETQYF. The chain recombines TRBV5-5 with TRBJ2-5, with 7 bases aligning to TRBD2. Trimming at V came to 4 bases and at J to 1 base, leaving 1 base not matched to a gene. The V gene's germline CDR1 is SGHKS and CDR2 YYEKEE (reference sequence). The CDR3 length is 13 residues.